The 8 T cell receptor beta chains below all came from one sample that was sequenced in a study of cytomegalovirus exposure and HLA in healthy donors. 13 Jbeta primers and 60 Vbeta primers were used for the PCR. Profiling relied on immunoSEQ multiplex PCR, and the TCRdb table lists in-frame clones only, not all of them. The sample has about 150,000 clones; roughly 80% are singletons. The sample was PBMCs. The receptors stem from a male donor in good health and CMV-seronegative.

V gene TRBV19 combines with J gene TRBJ2-1; D unresolved. This CDR3 contains 12 residues. The V gene's germline CDR1 is LNHDA and CDR2 SQIVND (reference sequence). Trimming pared 1 base from V and 9 bases from J, leaving 7 bases between. The CDR3 DNA reads as TGTGCCAGTAGTATAGGCTCTAGTGAGCAGTTCTTC. Its translation is CASSIGSSEQFF.

There are a few counts of this clone. The gene calls are TRBV30 and TRBJ2-1; 7 bases agree with TRBD2. V shed 0 bases, J shed 15 bases, and the junction held 14 bases outside the gene matches. The CDR3 consists of 14 residues. Germline lookup yields CDR1 GTSNPN and CDR2 SVGIG (reference sequence). CDR3 sequence reads: CAWSVGAGRGVVFF. The DNA for the CDR3 is TGTGCCTGGAGTGTGGGAGCGGGACGTGGGGTGGTGTTCTTC.

The V call is TRBV19, the J call TRBJ1-2; D might be TRBD1 (6 bases). There are 16 residues in the CDR3. Germline loops: CDR1 LNHDA, CDR2 SQIVND (reference sequence). The V and J ends lost 5 bases and 3 bases respectively, with 19 bases between them. In DNA form, the CDR3 reads TGTGCCAGTAGTCCGTCCCGACAGGAGATCTACTATGGCTACACCTTC. Its protein product is CASSPSRQEIYYGYTF.

The V call is TRBV5-1, the J call TRBJ2-6; 11 bases match TRBD1. Germline CDR1 reads SGHRS; CDR2 reads YFSETQ. This CDR3 has 18 residues. The V and J ends lost 1 base and 4 bases, in that order; junction bases with no gene match: 7. This CDR3 is CASSLTGQGAQGANVLTF. Here the CDR3 DNA reads TGCGCCAGCAGCTTGACAGGACAGGGGGCGCAAGGGGCCAACGTCCTGACTTTC.

This sequence joins TRBV11-2 and TRBJ2-3, with 9 bases that match TRBD2. V gave up 4 bases and J gave up 5 bases; unmatched junction bases: 16. The CDR3 runs to 18 residues. Germline CDR1 reads SGHAT; CDR2 reads FQNNGV. As DNA, the CDR3 is TGTGCCAGCAGCTATAGAGCTAGGGCGGGAGGGAGCGGAGATACGCAGTATTTT. It translates to CASSYRARAGGSGDTQYF.

J is TRBJ1-5 and V is TRBV27; 9 bases line up with TRBD1. V lost 7 bases and J lost 7; bases outside the gene matches: 8. The length of the CDR3 is 14 residues. Germline V gives CDR1 MNHEY, CDR2 SMNVEV (reference sequence). CDR3 bases: TGTGCCAGCAAGACAGGGGGTTTGGGCCAGCCCCAGCATTTT. It encodes CASKTGGLGQPQHF.

V and J are TRBV13 and TRBJ2-2, with TRBD2 matching over 10 bases. The CDR3 is 16 amino acids. V lost 4 bases and J lost 0; bases outside the gene matches: 2. Germline loops: CDR1 PRHDT, CDR2 FYEKMQ (reference sequence). The CDR3 is CASSWSGGANTGELFF. The CDR3 DNA follows: TGTGCCAGCAGCTGGAGCGGGGGGGCGAACACCGGGGAGCTGTTTTTT.

The chain has TRBV9 and TRBJ2-5, with D tentatively TRBD1 (7 bases). CDR3 length equals 12 residues. Deletions cut 7 bases from V and 4 bases from J, with 11 bases between. Germline V gives CDR1 SGDLS, CDR2 YYNGEE. The CDR3 coding sequence is TGTGCCAGCGGGCAGGGGGGAGAGACCCAGTACTTC. Its protein is CASGQGGETQYF.